The following is a TCR beta chain sequence with its context. The antigen is undetermined. The data derive from a study of CD8 T cells in ankylosing spondylitis. Study findings and constraints: Disease-linked clones, CD8+, were relatively rare in peripheral blood. Disease-linked clones reportedly concentrated significantly in matched ankylosing spondylitis synovial fluid. Ankylosing spondylitis blood appeared to be characterized by a TCR beta motif of eight highly homologous variants.

Germline V gene sequence: CDR1 SGHAT, CDR2 FQNNGV. CDR3 length: 15 amino acids. The ends were cut back, 5 bases at V and 4 bases at J, with 14 bases in the middle. Researchers built TCR beta libraries using quantitative 5'-RACE with molecular barcodes. TCRdb independently ran MiXCR on the 5' RACE reads; one entry per CDR3 protein. The sample lists fewer than 400,000 distinct CDR3 sequences; 14% to 15% were seen once. The sample taken for sequencing was blood, either unsorted or a sorted T cell fraction (not recorded which). The receptor was derived from a male donor with ankylosing spondylitis or in good health (not recorded which). The V call is TRBV11-2, the J call TRBJ2-2; D might be TRBD1 (6 bases). The CDR3 sequence: CASSPVQGSTGELFF. The CDR3 DNA follows: TGTGCCAGCAGCCCCGTACAGGGTTCCACCGGGGAGCTGTTTTTT.